This T cell receptor beta chain was sequenced during a study of Ad26.COV2.S vaccination and SARS-CoV-2 variants. Study-level information: Ad26.COV2.S given intramuscularly, once or twice 56 days apart.

There are 17 residues in the CDR3. Trimming removed 0 bases at V and 10 bases at J, with 24 bases between. CDR1 is LGHNA and CDR2 is YSLEER in the germline V gene. The assay was immunoSEQ multiplex PCR, and TCRdb's table has in-frame clones only and misses some. The sample lists hundreds of thousands of clones, roughly 89% occurring once. Stated treatment: 19 received Ad26.COV2.S at low or high dose, single or two shots; about 5 received placebo; per-sample allocation not given. Specimen acquisition occurred on day 63 following the initial vaccine or placebo injection. The sequencing here drew on peripheral blood, taken in a trial of Ad26.COV2.S vaccine versus placebo. This sequence joins TRBV4-3 and TRBJ1-1; TRBD1 might be the D (5 bases). The sequence came from a person between 18 and 60 years old who received the Ad26.COV2.S COVID-19 vaccine or a placebo. CDR3 bases: TGCGCCAGCAGCCAAGACGGTCCGGGGACGGAAGGGGTTGGAGCTTTCTTT. Translating gives CASSQDGPGTEGVGAFF.